The present TCR beta chain was sequenced within a study of T-cell reconstitution after alpha-beta-depleted transplantation in children. This clonotype was seen a few times. Its antigen is as yet unknown. The TCRbeta library was prepared with unique molecular identifiers. TCRdb re-analysed the PCR reads in MiXCR, keeping a single row per CDR3 protein. This sample has around 100,000 distinct CDR3 sequences, with 4.5% to 7.5% found just once. The CDR3 sequence is 14 residues long. The germline V gene has CDR1 SNHLY and CDR2 FYNNEI. Trimming cost V 7 bases and J 0 bases, with 13 bases left between them. Study-level results: From surviving recipient T cells and thymic progenitors came the high day-60 TCRbeta diversity observed in some patients. Several hundred expanded graft clones reportedly supplied alpha-beta T cells about two months after transplant. The authors attributed T-cell counts and diversity one year after transplant mostly to newly produced T cells.

The chain uses TRBV2 and TRBJ2-7; D is undetermined. The material was PBMCs, mostly from graft donor cells, obtained 60 days after TCRalphabeta/CD19-depleted stem cell transplant. The sequence was obtained from a female patient aged 2-9 years who had a stem cell transplant for Fanconi anemia, so the T cells may come from the graft donor. As DNA, the CDR3 is TGTGCCAGCAATCAGAAGGGAAGCTCCTACGAGCAGTACTTC. Its protein is CASNQKGSSYEQYF.